What follows describes a single T cell receptor beta chain. Antigen: not known. This record comes from a study of T-cell memory formation after mild COVID-19. Study-level points and caveats: A subset of responding clones appeared in pre-infection memory, suggesting cross-reactive memory joined. The authors did not confirm SARS-CoV-2 specificity of second-wave clones peaking day 37.

V dropped 4 bases and J dropped 1; count of bases not matched to a gene: 10. Germline-derived CDR1 and CDR2 are SGHRS and YFSETQ. The CDR3 has 18 residues. Via MiXCR, TCRdb re-called the 5' RACE reads, giving one row per CDR3 protein. The profile shows 300,000 to 400,000 distinct CDR3 sequences, around 28% of them singletons. The specimen was PBMCs or a T cell subset sorted from them (not recorded which). V usage is TRBV5-1 and J usage is TRBJ2-5; the match to TRBD2 covers 13 bases. The TCR comes from an adult woman who had mild COVID-19 (a few samples of this study predate the infection). Cell type and time point are not known. The CDR3 here is CASSPGLAGALPQETQYF. DNA of the CDR3: TGCGCCAGCAGCCCCGGACTAGCGGGGGCCCTTCCCCAAGAGACCCAGTACTTC.